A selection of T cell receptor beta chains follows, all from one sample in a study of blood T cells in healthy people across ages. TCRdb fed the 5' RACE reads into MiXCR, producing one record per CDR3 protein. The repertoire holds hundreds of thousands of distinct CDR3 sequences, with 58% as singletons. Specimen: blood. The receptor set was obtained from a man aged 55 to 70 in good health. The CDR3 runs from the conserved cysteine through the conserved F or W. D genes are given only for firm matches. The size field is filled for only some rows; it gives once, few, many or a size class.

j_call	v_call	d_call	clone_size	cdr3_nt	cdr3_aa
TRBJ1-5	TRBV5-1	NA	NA	TGCGCCAGCAGCCTCCTTGCTCTTAGTCAGAGCAATCAGCCCCAGCATTTT	CASSLLALSQSNQPQHF
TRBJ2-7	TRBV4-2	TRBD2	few	TGTGCCAGCAGCTCCCCGGGACTAGTTATGAGGGAGCAGTACTTC	CASSSPGLVMREQYF
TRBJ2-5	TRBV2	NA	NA	TGTGCCAGCAGAGTCCGAGGGGGAAAAGAGACCCAGTACTTC	CASRVRGGKETQYF
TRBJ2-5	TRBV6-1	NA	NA	TGTGCCAGCAGCCGAGGGGGGCTTTTGAGGGGGCCCTCACAAGAGACCCAGTACTTC	CASSRGGLLRGPSQETQYF
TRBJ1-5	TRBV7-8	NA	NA	TGTGCCAGCAGCTTATTACAGGGCGAAAATCAGCCCCAGCATTTT	CASSLLQGENQPQHF
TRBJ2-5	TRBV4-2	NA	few	TGTGCCAGCAGCCAAGATTATACAGGGAAAGGGGAGACCCAGTACTTC	CASSQDYTGKGETQYF
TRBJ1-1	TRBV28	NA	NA	TGTGCCAGCACCCCGGGCCTGGGGAACACTGAAGCTTTCTTT	CASTPGLGNTEAFF
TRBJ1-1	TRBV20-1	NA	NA	TGCAGTGCTAGATACCCACAGGGCACTGAAGCTTTCTTT	CSARYPQGTEAFF
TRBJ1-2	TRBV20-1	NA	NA	TGCAGTGCCACTGGAGAGAACTATGGCTACACCTTC	CSATGENYGYTF
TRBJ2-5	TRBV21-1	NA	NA	TGTGCCAGCAGCAGGACAGGGGGCCGTCAAGAGACCCAGTACTTC	CASSRTGGRQETQYF
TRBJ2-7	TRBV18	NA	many	TGTGCCAGCTCACCAGGCGTAGGTGGCTACGAGCAGTACTTC	CASSPGVGGYEQYF
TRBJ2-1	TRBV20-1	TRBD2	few	TGCAGTGCCCCGGGTAGCGGGGCCTACAATGAGCAGTTCTTC	CSAPGSGAYNEQFF
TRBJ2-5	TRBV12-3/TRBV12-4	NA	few	TGTGCCAGCAGTTTACATTTGCAGGGTATCCAAGAGACCCAGTACTTC	CASSLHLQGIQETQYF
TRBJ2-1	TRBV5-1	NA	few	TGCGCCAGCAGCGACCGGGGAGGCTCCTACAATGAGCAGTTCTTC	CASSDRGGSYNEQFF
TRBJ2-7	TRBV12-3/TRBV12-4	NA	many	TGTGCCAGCAGTACGGGACTTGGAGGGAACGAGCAGTACTTC	CASSTGLGGNEQYF
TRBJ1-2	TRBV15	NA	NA	TGTGCCACCAGCAGAGATCGTGGCTACTATGGCTACACCTTC	CATSRDRGYYGYTF
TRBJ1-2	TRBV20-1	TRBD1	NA	TGCAGTGCCACAGGGGGTGAAAATGGCTACACCTTC	CSATGGENGYTF
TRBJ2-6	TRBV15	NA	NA	TGTGCCACCAGCAGGAACGTTGGTGGGGCCGACGTCCTGACTTTC	CATSRNVGGADVLTF
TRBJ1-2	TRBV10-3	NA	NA	TGTGCCATCAGTGACCCGGGATACTCCTATGATGGCTACACCTTC	CAISDPGYSYDGYTF
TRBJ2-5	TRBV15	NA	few	TGTGCCACCAGCACCCGGACCGACTACCGGGAGACCCAGTACTTC	CATSTRTDYRETQYF
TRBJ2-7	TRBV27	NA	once	TGTGCCAGCAGAAGGAGTGAGGCCTCCTGCGAGCAGTACTTC	CASRRSEASCEQYF
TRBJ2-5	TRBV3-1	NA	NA	TGTGCCAGCAGCCAAGATCTCGCGACAGGCTCCAATGAGCAGTACTTC	CASSQDLATGSNEQYF
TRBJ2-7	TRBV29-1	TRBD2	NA	TGCAGCGTTGAAGGACTAGCGGGGGGGCAGTACGAGCAGTACTTC	CSVEGLAGGQYEQYF
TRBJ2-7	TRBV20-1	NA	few	TGCAGTGCTAGAGCTTTAAGGGGGTCCTACGAGCAGTACTTC	CSARALRGSYEQYF
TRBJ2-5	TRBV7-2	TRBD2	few	TGTGCCAGCAGCCCGGCGGGAGGGACCCAGTACTTC	CASSPAGGTQYF
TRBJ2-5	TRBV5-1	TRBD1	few	TGCGCCAGCACCCCGACGAACCGACAGGGGCAAGAGACCCAGTACTTC	CASTPTNRQGQETQYF
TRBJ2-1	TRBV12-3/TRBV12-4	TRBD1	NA	TGTGCCAGCAGTAAATGGACAGGTGAGCAGTTCTTC	CASSKWTGEQFF
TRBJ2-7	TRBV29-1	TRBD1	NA	TGCAGCGTTAGATCGGGGGACAGGGCCCCCTACGAGCAGTACTTC	CSVRSGDRAPYEQYF
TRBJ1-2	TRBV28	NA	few	TGTGCCAGCAGTTTACAGTATGGCTACACCTTC	CASSLQYGYTF
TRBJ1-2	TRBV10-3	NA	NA	TGTGCCATCAGTGAGCCGACGATTGGAGGGGATGGCTACACCTTC	CAISEPTIGGDGYTF
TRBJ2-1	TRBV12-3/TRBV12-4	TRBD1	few	TGTGCCAGCAGTCCACCCGGGACAGGGAGGCATGAGCAGTTCTTC	CASSPPGTGRHEQFF
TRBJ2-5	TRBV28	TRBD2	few	TGTGCCAGCAGTCCTAGCGGGGAGACCCAAGAGACCCAGTACTTC	CASSPSGETQETQYF
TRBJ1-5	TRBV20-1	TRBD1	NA	TGCAGTGCTAGTAGGGACAGGGGAAGCGCGGGCAATCAGCCCCAGCATTTT	CSASRDRGSAGNQPQHF
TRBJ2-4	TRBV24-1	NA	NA	TGTGCCACCAGTGATTATCCGGGGAAGGGGGGTCTAGCCAAAAACATTCAGTACTTC	CATSDYPGKGGLAKNIQYF
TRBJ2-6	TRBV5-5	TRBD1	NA	TGTGCCAGCAGCCGGGACAGCTTCTCTGGGGCCAACGTCCTGACTTTC	CASSRDSFSGANVLTF
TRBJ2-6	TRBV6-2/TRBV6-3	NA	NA	TGTGCCAGCAGTTACAACGTCAGACTGAGACACCGAACCTCTGGGGCCAACGTCCTGACTTTC	CASSYNVRLRHRTSGANVLTF
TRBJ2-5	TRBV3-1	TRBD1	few	TGTGCCAGCAGCCCACAGGGGAATGAGGAGACCCAGTACTTC	CASSPQGNEETQYF
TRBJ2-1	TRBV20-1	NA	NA	TGCAGTGCTAGAGTGCCCTTAGCCTCTAATGAGCAGTTCTTC	CSARVPLASNEQFF
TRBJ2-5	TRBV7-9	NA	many	TGTGCCAGCAGCTTAGTGACAGTACAAGAGACCCAGTACTTC	CASSLVTVQETQYF
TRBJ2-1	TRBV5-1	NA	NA	TGCGCCAGCGCACAGATTCCCTACAATGTGCAGTTCTTC	CASAQIPYNVQFF
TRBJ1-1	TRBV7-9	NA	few	TGTGCCAGCAGCTCAAGAGGCCCCACTGAAGCTTTCTTT	CASSSRGPTEAFF
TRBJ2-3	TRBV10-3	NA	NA	TGTGCCATCAGGGTTCAGTCTAGCACAGATACGCAGTATTTT	CAIRVQSSTDTQYF
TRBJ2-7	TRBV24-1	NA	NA	TGTGCCACCAGTGAACACGAGCAGTACTTC	CATSEHEQYF
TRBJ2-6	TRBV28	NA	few	TGTGCCAGCAGTTTATGGGGGGCCAAGAGCTCTGGGGCCAACGTCCTGACTTTC	CASSLWGAKSSGANVLTF
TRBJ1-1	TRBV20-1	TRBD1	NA	TGCAGTGCCCGGAATCCGGGACAGATAGGGAACACTGAAGCTTTCTTT	CSARNPGQIGNTEAFF
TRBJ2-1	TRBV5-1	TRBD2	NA	TGCGCCAGCAGCTCCAGCGGGGGGTCCCCCCGCTACAATGAGCAGTTCTTC	CASSSSGGSPRYNEQFF
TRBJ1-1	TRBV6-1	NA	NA	TGTGCCAGCAGTGAAAGGAGATCGGGCACTGAAGCTTTCTTT	CASSERRSGTEAFF
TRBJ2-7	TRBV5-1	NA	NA	TGCGCCAGCAGCTTGGCCGGAACGGGGCCCAACTACGAGCAGTACTTC	CASSLAGTGPNYEQYF
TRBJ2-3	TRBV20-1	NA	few	TGCAGTGCGAGAATCGACGGGACAGATACGCAGTATTTT	CSARIDGTDTQYF
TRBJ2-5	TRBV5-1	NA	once	TGCGCCAGCAGGTCGGGGGTTGGACAAGAGACCCAGTACTTC	CASRSGVGQETQYF
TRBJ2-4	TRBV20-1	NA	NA	TGCAGTGCTAGACGGGGAGCCGAGGGGTATACCAAAAACATTCAGTACTTC	CSARRGAEGYTKNIQYF
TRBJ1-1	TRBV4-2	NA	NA	TGTGCCAGCAGCCAGAACCTCCAGGGCCAAGCTTTCTTT	CASSQNLQGQAFF
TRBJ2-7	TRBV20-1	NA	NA	TGCAGTGCTAGAGACGGACGGCAGATGAGCTACGAGCAGTACTTC	CSARDGRQMSYEQYF
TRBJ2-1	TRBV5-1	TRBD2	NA	TGCGCCAGCAGCTTAGGAGCGGGGCGCCCCTACAATGAGCAGTTCTTC	CASSLGAGRPYNEQFF
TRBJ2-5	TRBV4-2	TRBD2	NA	TGTGCCAGCAGCCAAGTCGTCGGGACTAGCGGGGGGCCGGGGACCCAGTACTTC	CASSQVVGTSGGPGTQYF